The source of this T cell receptor (beta chain) is a study of cytotoxic CD8 clonotypes in ibrutinib-treated CLL. Sequenced by immunoSEQ multiplex PCR; TCRdb stores in-frame clones only, minus some. The table lists under 200,000 clones, more than 75% of them singletons, with around 2% in the top ten. The ends were cut back, 5 bases at V and 10 bases at J, with 12 bases in the middle. Germline CDR1 KGHSH, CDR2 LQKENI. The CDR3 runs 12 residues. This clone has a handful of counts. This TCR came from a human donor with chronic lymphocytic leukemia. The material sequenced was PBMCs, taken after 12 months of ibrutinib treatment. This rearrangement joins TRBV18 to TRBJ2-1; possibly TRBD1 or TRBD2 for D (6 bases each). CDR3 DNA: TGTGCCAGCTCATCACAGGGAGGAGAGCAGTTCTTC. Amino acid sequence: CASSSQGGEQFF.